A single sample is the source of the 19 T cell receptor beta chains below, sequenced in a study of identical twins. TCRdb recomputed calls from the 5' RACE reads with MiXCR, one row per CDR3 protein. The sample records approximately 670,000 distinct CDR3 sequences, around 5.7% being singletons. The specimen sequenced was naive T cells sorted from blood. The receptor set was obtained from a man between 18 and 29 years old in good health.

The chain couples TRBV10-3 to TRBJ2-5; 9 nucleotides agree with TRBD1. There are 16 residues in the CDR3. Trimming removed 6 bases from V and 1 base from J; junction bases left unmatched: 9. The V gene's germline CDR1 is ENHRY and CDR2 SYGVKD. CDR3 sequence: CAIRGPGQGRQETQYF. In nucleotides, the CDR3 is TGTGCCATCAGAGGACCAGGACAGGGGCGCCAAGAGACCCAGTACTTC.

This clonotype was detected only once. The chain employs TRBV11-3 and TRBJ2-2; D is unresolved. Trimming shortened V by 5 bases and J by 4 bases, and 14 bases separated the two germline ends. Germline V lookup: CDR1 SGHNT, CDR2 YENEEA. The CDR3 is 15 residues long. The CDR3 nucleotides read TGTGCCAGCAGCCATTATGAAGTGACCACCGGGGAGCTGTTTTTT. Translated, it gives CASSHYEVTTGELFF.

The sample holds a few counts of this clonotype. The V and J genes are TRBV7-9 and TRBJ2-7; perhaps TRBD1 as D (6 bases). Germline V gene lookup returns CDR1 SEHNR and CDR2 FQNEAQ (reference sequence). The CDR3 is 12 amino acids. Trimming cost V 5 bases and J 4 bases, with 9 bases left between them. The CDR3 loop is CASSAQGYEQYV. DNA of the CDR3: TGTGCCAGCAGCGCACAGGGTTACGAGCAGTACGTC.

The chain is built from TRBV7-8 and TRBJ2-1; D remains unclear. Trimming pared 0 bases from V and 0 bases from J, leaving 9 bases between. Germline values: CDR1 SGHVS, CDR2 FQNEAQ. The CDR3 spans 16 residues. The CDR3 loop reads CASSLARSNSYNEQFF. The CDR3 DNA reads TGTGCCAGCAGCTTAGCGCGGTCTAACTCCTACAATGAGCAGTTCTTC.

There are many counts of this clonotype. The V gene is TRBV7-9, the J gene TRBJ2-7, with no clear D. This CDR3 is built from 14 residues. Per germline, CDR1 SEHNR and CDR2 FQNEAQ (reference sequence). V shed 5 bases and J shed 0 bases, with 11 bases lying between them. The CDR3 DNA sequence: TGTGCCAGCAGCCAGAGGAGCAGCTCCTACGAGCAGTACTTC. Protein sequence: CASSQRSSSYEQYF.

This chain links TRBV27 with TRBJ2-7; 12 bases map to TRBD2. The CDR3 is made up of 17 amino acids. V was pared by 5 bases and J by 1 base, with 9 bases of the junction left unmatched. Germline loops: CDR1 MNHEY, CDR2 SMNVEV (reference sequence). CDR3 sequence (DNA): TGTGCCAGCAGTCATGGACTAGCGGGATCAAGGTCCTACGAGCAGTACTTC. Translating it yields CASSHGLAGSRSYEQYF.

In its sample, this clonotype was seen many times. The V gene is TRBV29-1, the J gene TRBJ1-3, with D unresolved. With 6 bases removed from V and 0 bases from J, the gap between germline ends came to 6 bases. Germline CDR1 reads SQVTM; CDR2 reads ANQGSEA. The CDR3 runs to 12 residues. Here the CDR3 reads CSVATSGNTIYF. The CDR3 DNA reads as TGCAGCGTGGCAACCTCTGGAAACACCATATATTTT.

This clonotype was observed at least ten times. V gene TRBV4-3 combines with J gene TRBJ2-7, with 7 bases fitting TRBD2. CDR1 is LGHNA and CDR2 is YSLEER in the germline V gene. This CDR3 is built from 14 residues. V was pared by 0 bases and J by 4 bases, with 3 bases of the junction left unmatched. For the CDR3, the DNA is TGCGCCAGCAGCCAAGAAATGGGGGGGTACGAGCAGTACTTC. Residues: CASSQEMGGYEQYF.

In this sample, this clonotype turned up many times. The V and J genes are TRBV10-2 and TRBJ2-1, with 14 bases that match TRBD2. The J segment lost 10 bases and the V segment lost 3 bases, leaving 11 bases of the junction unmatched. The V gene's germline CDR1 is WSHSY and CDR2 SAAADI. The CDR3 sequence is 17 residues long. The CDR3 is CASSDSGLAGVTQEQFF. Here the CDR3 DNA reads TGCGCCAGCAGTGACTCGGGACTAGCGGGAGTTACCCAGGAGCAGTTCTTC.

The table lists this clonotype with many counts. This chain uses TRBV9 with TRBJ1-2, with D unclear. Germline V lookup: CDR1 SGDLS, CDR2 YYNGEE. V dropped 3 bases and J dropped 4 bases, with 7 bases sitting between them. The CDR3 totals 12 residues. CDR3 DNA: TGTGCCAGCAGCGCGGAAAGCTATGGCTACACCTTC. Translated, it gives CASSAESYGYTF.

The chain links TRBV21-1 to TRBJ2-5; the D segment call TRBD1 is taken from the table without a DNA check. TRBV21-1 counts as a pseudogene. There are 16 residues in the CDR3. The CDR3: CASSRTGPIHQETQYF. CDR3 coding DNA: TGTGCCAGCAGCAGAACAGGACCAATCCACCAAGAGACCCAGTACTTC.

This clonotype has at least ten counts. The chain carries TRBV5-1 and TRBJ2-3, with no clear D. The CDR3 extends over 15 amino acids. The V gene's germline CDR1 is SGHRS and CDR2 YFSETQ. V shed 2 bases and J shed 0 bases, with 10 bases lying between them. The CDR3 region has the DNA TGCGCCAGCAGCTTACCCAGCGAGAGCACAGATACGCAGTATTTT. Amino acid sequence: CASSLPSESTDTQYF. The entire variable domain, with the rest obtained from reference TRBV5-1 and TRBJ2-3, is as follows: KAGVTQTPRYLIKTRGQQVTLSCSPISGHRSVSWYQQTPGQGLQFLFEYFSETQRNKGNFPGRFSGRQFSNSRSEMNVSTLELGDSALYLCASSLPSESTDTQYFGPGTRLTVL.

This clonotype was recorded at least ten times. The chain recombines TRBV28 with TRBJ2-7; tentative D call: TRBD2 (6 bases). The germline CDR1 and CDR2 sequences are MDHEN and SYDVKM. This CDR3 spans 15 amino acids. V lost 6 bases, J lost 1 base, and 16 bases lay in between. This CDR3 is CASSTPGDRSYEQYF. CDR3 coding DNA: TGTGCCAGCAGCACGCCGGGAGACAGATCCTACGAGCAGTACTTC.

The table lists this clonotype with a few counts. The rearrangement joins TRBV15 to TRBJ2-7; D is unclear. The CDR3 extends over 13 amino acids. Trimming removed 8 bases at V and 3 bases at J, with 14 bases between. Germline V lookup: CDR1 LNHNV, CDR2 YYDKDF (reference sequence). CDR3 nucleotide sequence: TGTGCCACCTCGAGTAATACTTTCTACGAGCAGTACTTC. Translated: CATSSNTFYEQYF. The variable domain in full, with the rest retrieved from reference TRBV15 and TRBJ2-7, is DAMVIQNPRYQVTQFGKPVTLSCSQTLNHNVMYWYQQKSSQAPKLLFHYYDKDFNNEADTPDNFQSRRPNTSFCFLDIRSPGLGDTAMYLCATSSNTFYEQYFGPGTRLTVT.

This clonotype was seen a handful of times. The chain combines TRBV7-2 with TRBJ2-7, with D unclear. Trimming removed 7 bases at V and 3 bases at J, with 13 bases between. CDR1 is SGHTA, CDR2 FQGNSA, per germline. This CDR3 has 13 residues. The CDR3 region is CASTSTQIYEQYV. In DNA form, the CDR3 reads TGTGCCAGCACCTCGACCCAAATCTACGAGCAGTACGTC.

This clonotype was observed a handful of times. CDR3 sequence reads: CASSAREDSYNEQFF. The CDR3 bases are TGTGCCAGCAGTGCCCGGGAGGACTCCTACAATGAGCAGTTCTTC. The rearrangement uses TRBV25-1 and TRBJ2-1, with 7 bases identical to TRBD2. Germline CDR1 reads MGHDK; CDR2 reads SYGVNS. Losses at the gene ends were 4 bases for V and 0 bases for J; bases not matched to a gene: 3. The CDR3 is made up of 15 amino acids.

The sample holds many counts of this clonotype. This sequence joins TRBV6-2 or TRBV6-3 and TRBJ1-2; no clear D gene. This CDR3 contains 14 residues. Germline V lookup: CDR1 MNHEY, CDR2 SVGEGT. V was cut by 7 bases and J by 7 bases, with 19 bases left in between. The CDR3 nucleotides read TGTGCCAGCACCTTCGGCCGGACCCCTCCTGGCTACACCTTC. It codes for CASTFGRTPPGYTF.

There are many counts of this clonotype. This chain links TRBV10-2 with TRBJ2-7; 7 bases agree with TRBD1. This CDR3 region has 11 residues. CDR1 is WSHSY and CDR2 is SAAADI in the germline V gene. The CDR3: CASAAGGEQYV. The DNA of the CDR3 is TGCGCAAGCGCCGCAGGGGGCGAGCAGTACGTC.

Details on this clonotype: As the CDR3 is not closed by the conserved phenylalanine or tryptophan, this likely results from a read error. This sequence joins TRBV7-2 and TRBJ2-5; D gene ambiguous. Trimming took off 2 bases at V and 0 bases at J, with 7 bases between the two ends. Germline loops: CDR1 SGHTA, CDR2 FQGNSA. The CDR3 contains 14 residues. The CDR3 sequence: CASSLLLDQETQYC. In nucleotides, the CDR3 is TGTGCCAGCAGCTTACTCCTAGACCAAGAGACCCAGTACTGC.